This entry lists 7 T cell receptor beta chains sequenced from one sample in a study of blood T cell repertoires in COVID-19. Here immunoSEQ multiplex PCR was the method, and the copy in TCRdb shows in-frame clones only, minus some. In the table there are a few hundred thousand clones, 86% of which are singletons. The sample consisted of peripheral blood. These receptors originate from a man under 40 who had recovered from COVID-19.

This clone was seen more than once but under ten times. The V and J genes are TRBV6-5 and TRBJ1-2, with D perhaps TRBD1 (6 bases). With 6 bases removed from V and 2 bases from J, the gap between germline ends came to 13 bases. Germline V lookup: CDR1 MNHEY, CDR2 SVGAGI. The CDR3 runs to 14 residues. CDR3 sequence: CASRLRGGNYGYTF. CDR3 DNA: TGTGCCAGCAGACTCCGAGGGGGAAACTATGGCTACACCTTC.

This clone was detected a few times. The V and J genes are TRBV6-2 or TRBV6-3 and TRBJ2-7; 13 nucleotides match TRBD2. With 5 bases clipped from V and 3 bases from J, the junction kept 7 bases outside the gene matches. Germline V gene sequence: CDR1 MNHEY, CDR2 SVGEGT. CDR3 length: 16 residues. As DNA, the CDR3 is TGTGCCAGCAGTGATAGGACTAGCGGGGGACGCTACGAGCAGTACTTC. Residues: CASSDRTSGGRYEQYF.

V usage is TRBV3-1 (or the pseudogene TRBV3-2) and J usage is TRBJ2-2; TRBD1 matches 9 bases. Germline V CDR1 and CDR2: LGHDT, YNNKEL (reference sequence). The CDR3 loop spans 16 amino acids. V shed 4 bases, J shed 4 bases, and the junction held 7 bases outside the gene matches. The CDR3 DNA is TGTGCCAGCAGCCTGGGACAGGGTAGAGGCACCGGGGAGCTGTTTTTT. This translates into CASSLGQGRGTGELFF.

The V call is TRBV27, the J call TRBJ2-5, with 11 bases fitting TRBD1. The CDR3 covers 14 residues. Germline CDR1 and CDR2: MNHEY and SMNVEV (reference sequence). Trimming cost V 10 bases and J 4 bases; bases outside gene matches: 8. As DNA, the CDR3 is TGTGCCACCTCCTGGGGACAGGGGGGAGAGACCCAGTACTTC. Amino acids: CATSWGQGGETQYF.

V and J are TRBV6-4 and TRBJ2-1; 11 bases fit TRBD2. Germline V gene sequence: CDR1 MRHNA, CDR2 SNTAGT. V gave up 3 bases and J gave up 7 bases; unmatched junction bases: 8. The CDR3 extends over 16 amino acids. The CDR3 sequence is CASSESLAGGGNEQFF. CDR3 nucleotides: TGTGCCAGCAGTGAAAGTCTAGCGGGGGGAGGGAATGAGCAGTTCTTC.

This rearrangement joins TRBV18 to TRBJ2-5; maybe TRBD1 (6 bases). Germline V gene data show CDR1 as KGHSH and CDR2 as LQKENI. This CDR3 spans 15 amino acids. V was trimmed by 5 bases and J by 5 bases, leaving 18 bases between them. For the CDR3, the DNA is TGTGCCAGCTCATTACGAACAGGGTTTGGGGAGACCCAGTACTTC. This gives the protein CASSLRTGFGETQYF.

V usage is TRBV11-3 and J usage is TRBJ2-1, with a weak D call TRBD2 (6 bases). V was pared by 5 bases and J by 8 bases, with 19 bases between. Germline V lookup: CDR1 SGHNT, CDR2 YENEEA. The length of the CDR3 is 15 residues. DNA for the CDR3: TGTGCCAGCAGCCTTTTTTGGGGTGGGGAGGATGAGCAGTTCTTC. Encoded protein: CASSLFWGGEDEQFF. Supplemented by reference TRBV11-3 and TRBJ2-1, the full variable domain reads EAGVVQSPRYKIIEKKQPVAFWCNPISGHNTLYWYLQNLGQGPELLIRYENEEAVDDSQLPKDRFSAERLKGVDSTLKIQPAELGDSAVYLCASSLFWGGEDEQFFGPGTRLTVL.